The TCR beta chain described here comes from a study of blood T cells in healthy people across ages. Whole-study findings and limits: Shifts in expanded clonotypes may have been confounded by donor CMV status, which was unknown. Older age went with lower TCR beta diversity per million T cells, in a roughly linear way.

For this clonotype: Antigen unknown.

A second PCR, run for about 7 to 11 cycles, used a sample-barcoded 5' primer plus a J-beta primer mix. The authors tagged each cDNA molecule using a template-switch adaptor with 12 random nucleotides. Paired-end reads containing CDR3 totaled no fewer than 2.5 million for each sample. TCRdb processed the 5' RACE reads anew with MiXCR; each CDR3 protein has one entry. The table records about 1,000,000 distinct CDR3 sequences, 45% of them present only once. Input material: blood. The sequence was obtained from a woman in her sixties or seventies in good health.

This chain's CDR3 is CASSAGENEKLFF. As DNA, the CDR3 is TGTGCCAGCAGCGCAGGGGAGAATGAAAAACTGTTTTTT. The chain links TRBV5-5 to TRBJ1-4; possibly TRBD1 for D (6 bases). The CDR3 is made up of 13 amino acids. Trimming pared 4 bases from V and 5 bases from J, leaving 9 bases between. Looked up from germline, CDR1 is SGHKS and CDR2 is YYEKEE (reference sequence).